What follows is one T cell receptor (beta chain) and its context. These data originate in a study of control samples from healthy donors and cancer patients. Libraries were prepared by immunoSEQ multiplex PCR; TCRdb keeps only in-frame clonotypes and omits some of them. The sample yields fewer than 300,000 clones, over 70% seen once. The germline CDR1 and CDR2 sequences are MNHEY and SVGAGI. This CDR3 is built from 12 residues. The V end lost 8 bases, the J end lost 4 bases, and 10 bases lay between the germline ends. The chain combines TRBV6-5 with TRBJ2-3; possible D gene TRBD1, 6 bases. The sample comprised PBMCs. The sequence was obtained from a woman aged 55 to 70 with lung cancer. The CDR3 is CASEGDSDTQYF. The DNA for the CDR3 is TGTGCCAGCGAGGGGGATTCAGATACGCAGTATTTT.